There are many counts of the clone carrying this TCR beta chain. The antigen remains undetermined. The sample originates from a study of early T cells in non-severe SARS-CoV-2 infection. Study in general: Bulk RNA from unsorted whole blood was sequenced; chains were unpaired.

Unique molecular identifiers were affixed to single, distinct cDNA molecules. TCRdb analysed the 5' RACE reads with MiXCR anew, one entry per CDR3 protein. The sample gives about 69,000 distinct CDR3 sequences, around 4.2% of which show up once; roughly 3.6% is in the top ten. General study findings and limits: Matching with VDJdb favored anti-spike CD8 responses (missing private and CD4 specificities).

The CDR3 has 15 residues. V trimming: 4 bases; J trimming: 4 bases; junction bases outside the gene matches: 5. Germline loops: CDR1 MGHDK, CDR2 SYGVNS. Material: whole blood, obtained at baseline. V usage is TRBV25-1 and J usage is TRBJ1-1, with 11 nucleotides matching TRBD1. The clonotype comes from an adult who was a healthcare worker with PCR-confirmed SARS-CoV-2 infection or an uninfected control (not recorded which). The donor label of this sample is uncertain. The CDR3: CASSVRGTGGTEAFF. The CDR3 DNA follows: TGTGCCAGCAGTGTTCGAGGGACAGGGGGCACTGAAGCTTTCTTT.